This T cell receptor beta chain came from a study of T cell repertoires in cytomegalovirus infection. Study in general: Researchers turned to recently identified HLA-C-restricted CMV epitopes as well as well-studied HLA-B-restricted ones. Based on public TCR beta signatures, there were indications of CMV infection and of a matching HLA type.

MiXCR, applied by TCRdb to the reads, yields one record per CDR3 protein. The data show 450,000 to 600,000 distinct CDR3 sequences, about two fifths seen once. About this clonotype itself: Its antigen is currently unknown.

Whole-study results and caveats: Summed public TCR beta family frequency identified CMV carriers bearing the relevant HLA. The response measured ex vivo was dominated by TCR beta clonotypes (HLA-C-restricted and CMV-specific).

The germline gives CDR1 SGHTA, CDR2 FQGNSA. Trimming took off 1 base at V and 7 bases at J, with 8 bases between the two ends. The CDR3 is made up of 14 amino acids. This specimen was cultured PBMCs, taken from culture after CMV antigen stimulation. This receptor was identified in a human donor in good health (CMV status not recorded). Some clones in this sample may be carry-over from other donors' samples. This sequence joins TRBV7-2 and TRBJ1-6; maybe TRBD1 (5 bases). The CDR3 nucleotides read TGTGCCAGCAGCTTAGACAGGATAAATTCACCCCTCCACTTT. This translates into CASSLDRINSPLHF.